This T cell receptor beta chain was observed in a study of cytomegalovirus exposure and HLA in healthy donors. Study observations and caveats: TCR beta V- and J-gene trimming, according to a later analysis, was linked to a missense DCLRE1C variant. In an earlier analysis, productive rearrangement rates for most beta V segments clustered near 87% or 30%. Per published reports, the classifier diagnosed cytomegalovirus status with high specificity and sensitivity. In vitro, a few CMV-associated chains proved specific for CMV antigens.

The PCR contained 60 Vbeta and 13 Jbeta primers. Only in-frame clones appear in the TCRdb table, and some are missing; sequencing was by immunoSEQ multiplex PCR. The table lists about 150,000 clones, about three quarters of them singletons, with roughly 0.69% in the top ten. Details on this clone: Its antigen remains unidentified.

The CDR3 spans 15 residues. Germline CDR1 and CDR2: SGDLS and YYNGEE. V shed 0 bases and J 5 bases; nucleotides not matched to a gene: 5. The chain couples TRBV9 to TRBJ2-7; 10 bases fit TRBD1. The clonotype originates from a male donor in good health and CMV-seronegative. The sequenced sample was PBMCs. The CDR3 spells CASSVGGQGDNEQYF. CDR3 coding DNA: TGTGCCAGCAGCGTAGGAGGACAGGGGGACAACGAGCAGTACTTC.